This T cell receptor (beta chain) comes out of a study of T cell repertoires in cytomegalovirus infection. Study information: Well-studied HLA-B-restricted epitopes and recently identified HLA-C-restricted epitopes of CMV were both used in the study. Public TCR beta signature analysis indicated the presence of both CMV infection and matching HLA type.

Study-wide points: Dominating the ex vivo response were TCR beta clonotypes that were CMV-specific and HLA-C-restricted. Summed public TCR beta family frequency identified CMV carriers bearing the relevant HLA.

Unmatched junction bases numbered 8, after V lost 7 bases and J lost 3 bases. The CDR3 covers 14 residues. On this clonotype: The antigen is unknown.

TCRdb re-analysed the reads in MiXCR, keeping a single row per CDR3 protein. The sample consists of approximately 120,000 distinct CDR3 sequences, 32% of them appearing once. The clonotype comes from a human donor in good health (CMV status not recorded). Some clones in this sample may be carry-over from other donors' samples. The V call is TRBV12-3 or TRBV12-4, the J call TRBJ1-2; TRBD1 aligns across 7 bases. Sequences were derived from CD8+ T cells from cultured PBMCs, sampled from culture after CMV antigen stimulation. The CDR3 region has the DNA TGTGCCAGCACAGTCAACAGGGGCGACTATGGCTACACCTTC. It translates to CASTVNRGDYGYTF.